Listed below are T cell receptor beta chains from one sample, sequenced in a study of cytomegalovirus exposure and HLA in healthy donors. TCRdb keeps only in-frame clones here, not all; method: immunoSEQ multiplex PCR. The table has 30,000 to 40,000 clones, roughly two thirds seen once; the top ten hold around 10%. The sequencing input was PBMCs. Receptors were obtained from a man aged 35-49 years in good health and CMV-seropositive. CDR3s include the opening cysteine and the closing phenylalanine or tryptophan. A D gene is named only where the DNA matches it firmly. Rows give clone size only sometimes, using once, few, many, or a class for an expanded clone.

V gene	clone size	D gene	J gene	CDR3 protein	CDR3 DNA
TRBV5-4	.	.	TRBJ1-6	CASSASIPGGDSPLHF	TGTGCCAGCAGCGCTTCGATCCCGGGAGGGGATTCACCCCTCCACTTT
TRBV19	.	TRBD1	TRBJ2-2	CASSTRTGRGTGELFF	TGTGCCAGTAGTACTCGGACAGGGCGAGGAACCGGGGAGCTGTTTTTT
TRBV7-9	.	TRBD1	TRBJ2-3	CASSLQGADTQYF	TGTGCCAGCAGCCTACAGGGGGCCGATACGCAGTATTTT
TRBV5-5	few	.	TRBJ2-5	CASSLRAGEETQYF	TGTGCCAGCAGCTTGAGGGCAGGGGAAGAGACCCAGTACTTC
TRBV2	.	.	TRBJ1-2	CASRLGADGYTF	TGTGCCAGCAGGTTGGGGGCTGATGGCTACACCTTC
TRBV5-1	.	.	TRBJ1-2	CASSLADSSYGYTF	TGCGCCAGCAGCTTGGCCGACAGTAGCTATGGCTACACCTTC
TRBV5-6	.	.	TRBJ2-2	CASSLAGGAYNTGELFF	TGTGCCAGCAGCTTGGCCGGAGGGGCGTATAACACCGGGGAGCTGTTTTTT
TRBV5-4	.	TRBD1	TRBJ1-2	CASRGAGTGLSGYTF	TGTGCCAGCAGGGGAGCCGGGACAGGGTTGAGTGGCTACACCTTC
TRBV5-1	.	TRBD1	TRBJ2-7	CASSPRQGFLEEQYF	TGCGCCAGCAGCCCCCGACAGGGCTTCCTTGAGGAGCAGTACTTC
TRBV4-1	.	.	TRBJ1-2	CASSQDPGSFGGYTF	TGCGCCAGCAGCCAAGATCCCGGGAGCTTCGGGGGCTACACCTTC
TRBV12-5	.	.	TRBJ2-1	CASGGEGGPLNEQFF	TGTGCTAGTGGTGGAGAGGGGGGGCCACTTAATGAGCAGTTCTTC
TRBV29-1	.	TRBD1	TRBJ2-7	CSVAGGQSSYEQYF	TGCAGCGTTGCTGGGGGACAGAGCTCCTACGAGCAGTACTTC
TRBV4-1	.	.	TRBJ2-7	CASSHQAGTAVYEQYF	TGCGCCAGCAGCCACCAAGCCGGGACTGCGGTCTACGAGCAGTACTTC
TRBV6-5	.	.	TRBJ2-3	CASSASAHRDTQYF	TGTGCCAGCAGTGCTAGCGCACATAGAGATACGCAGTATTTT
TRBV18	.	TRBD1	TRBJ1-5	CASSPIPGGTGQPQHF	TGTGCCAGCTCACCAATACCAGGGGGCACCGGTCAGCCCCAGCATTTT
TRBV4-2	.	TRBD1	TRBJ1-1	CASSQDGQGVNTEAFF	TGTGCCAGCAGCCAAGACGGGCAGGGGGTGAACACTGAAGCTTTCTTT
TRBV12-5	.	.	TRBJ1-1	CASVLVEGTEAFF	TGTGCTAGTGTCCTCGTAGAGGGCACTGAAGCTTTCTTT
TRBV5-6	few	TRBD2	TRBJ2-1	CASSIGLAGRGFFF	TGTGCCAGCAGCATCGGACTAGCGGGGAGGGGATTTTTCTTC
TRBV6-1	.	TRBD1	TRBJ2-7	CASSELVGDRPFYEQYF	TGTGCCAGCAGTGAACTTGTCGGGGACAGACCTTTCTACGAGCAGTACTTC
TRBV5-4	.	TRBD1	TRBJ2-5	CASSRTGKETQYF	TGTGCCAGCAGCCGGACAGGCAAAGAGACCCAGTACTTC
TRBV28	.	.	TRBJ2-2	CASSGGGQGTGELFF	TGTGCCAGCAGTGGGGGGGGGCAGGGGACCGGGGAGCTGTTTTTT